A single sample gave rise to the 28 T cell receptor beta chains below, sequenced in a study of blood T cell repertoires in COVID-19. Profiling relied on immunoSEQ multiplex PCR, and the TCRdb table lists in-frame clones only, not all of them. Of 200,000 to 300,000 clones in the sample, about 83% were seen once. Sequences were obtained from peripheral blood. The receptors here all came from a woman aged 40 to 50 who had recovered from COVID-19.

The rearrangement uses TRBV27 and TRBJ2-5, with 11 bases lining up with TRBD2. Germline V gene lookup returns CDR1 MNHEY and CDR2 SMNVEV (reference sequence). The trim removed 2 bases at V and 1 base at J, leaving 18 bases unmatched. CDR3 length: 21 residues. The CDR3 bases are TGTGCCAGCAGTTTAACTGGACTGGGTCTAGCGGGGGGCTATCGCCAAGAGACCCAGTACTTC. Translating it yields CASSLTGLGLAGGYRQETQYF.

This chain links TRBV6-6 with TRBJ2-2; D unclear. Germline CDR1 and CDR2: MNHNY and SVGAGI (reference sequence). Trimming took off 2 bases at V and 0 bases at J, with 4 bases between the two ends. The CDR3 covers 14 residues. In nucleotides, the CDR3 is TGTGCCAGCAGTTACCAGACGAACACCGGGGAGCTGTTTTTT. It is translated as CASSYQTNTGELFF.

V is TRBV19 and J is TRBJ1-6; 8 nucleotides agree with TRBD1. The CDR3 consists of 14 residues. Germline CDR1 reads LNHDA; CDR2 reads SQIVND (reference sequence). Germline trimming cut 5 bases from V and 7 bases from J; bases unmatched to any gene: 4. CDR3 DNA: TGTGCCAGTAGTGTGACAGGGGCCAATTCACCCCTCCACTTT. Translated: CASSVTGANSPLHF.

The table lists this clone with a count of one. The chain combines TRBV3-1 (or the pseudogene TRBV3-2) with TRBJ2-5, with D possibly TRBD1 on 5 matching bases. V shed 0 bases and J shed 4 bases, with 18 bases lying between them. Looked up from germline, CDR1 is LGHDT and CDR2 is YNNKEL (reference sequence). The CDR3 extends over 17 amino acids. The CDR3 nucleotides read TGTGCCAGCAGCCAAGATCTTTCAGGGCGGCATCGAGAGACCCAGTACTTC. Translating it yields CASSQDLSGRHRETQYF.

This clone has more than one count but fewer than ten. This chain joins TRBV6-5 and TRBJ2-7; 9 bases are shared with TRBD1. J was trimmed by 4 bases and V by 7 bases; bases with no gene match: 8. This CDR3 spans 14 amino acids. Germline V gene data show CDR1 as MNHEY and CDR2 as SVGAGI. Here the CDR3 reads CASKPPGTGYEQYF. The CDR3 DNA is TGTGCCAGCAAGCCCCCCGGGACAGGGTACGAGCAGTACTTC.

The V and J genes are TRBV6-5 and TRBJ2-3, with D unclear. CDR1 is MNHEY, CDR2 SVGAGI, per germline. The length of the CDR3 is 15 residues. The V and J ends lost 6 bases and 0 bases respectively, with 13 bases between them. CDR3 nucleotide sequence: TGTGCCAGCAGCCGTTCAGTCCCTAGCACAGATACGCAGTATTTT. Residues: CASSRSVPSTDTQYF.

This chain links TRBV6-6 with TRBJ2-2, with D uncertain. This CDR3 comprises 13 residues. Looked up from germline, CDR1 is MNHNY and CDR2 is SVGAGI (reference sequence). V was clipped by 6 bases and J by 0 bases, with 5 bases between them. This CDR3 reads CASRTPNTGELFF. CDR3 coding DNA: TGTGCCAGCAGGACTCCGAACACCGGGGAGCTGTTTTTT.

V is TRBV5-6 and J is TRBJ1-1; TRBD1 agrees at 7 bases. The CDR3 is made up of 14 amino acids. Trimming at V came to 6 bases and at J to 1 base, leaving 6 bases not matched to a gene. Germline-derived CDR1 and CDR2 are SGHDT and YYEEEE. The CDR3: CASNQDRRNTEAFF. The CDR3 nucleotides read TGTGCCAGCAACCAGGACAGGCGGAACACTGAAGCTTTCTTT.

The rearrangement uses TRBV5-1 and TRBJ1-4; D is unclear. The CDR3 covers 14 residues. Per the germline V gene, CDR1 is SGHRS and CDR2 is YFSETQ. V lost 2 bases and J 7 bases, leaving 12 bases between the germline ends. DNA of the CDR3: TGCGCCAGCAGCTTCCGGGGAGAAGGTGAAAAACTGTTTTTT. Translation: CASSFRGEGEKLFF.

The CDR3 is CASSLPGAAGELFF. The CDR3 region has the DNA TGCGCCAGCAGCCTCCCAGGGGCGGCCGGGGAGCTGTTTTTT. The V gene is TRBV4-1, the J gene TRBJ2-2; D is possibly TRBD1 (6 bases). The ends were cut back, 4 bases at V and 6 bases at J, with 12 bases in the middle. Per the germline V gene, CDR1 is MGHRA and CDR2 is YSYEKL. This CDR3 region has 14 residues.

The CDR3 coding sequence is TGTGCCAGCAGTCCTTGGACAGCGCGGACTGAAGCTTTCTTT. Its protein product is CASSPWTARTEAFF. The gene calls are TRBV27 and TRBJ1-1, with D possibly TRBD1 on 6 matching bases. CDR3 size: 14 residues. The V gene lost 5 bases and the J gene lost 5 bases, with 15 bases spanning the gap. Germline CDR1 and CDR2: MNHEY and SMNVEV (reference sequence).

V usage is TRBV4-1 and J usage is TRBJ1-2, with D tentatively TRBD1 (6 bases). This CDR3 is 17 amino acids long. V was cut by 3 bases and J by 4 bases, with 21 bases left in between. Looked up from germline, CDR1 is MGHRA and CDR2 is YSYEKL. As DNA, the CDR3 is TGCGCCAGCAGCCAGGGGGCAGGAACAACCCCGATCTATGGCTACACCTTC. Translating gives CASSQGAGTTPIYGYTF.

This clone was seen just once. The rearrangement links TRBV6-5 to TRBJ1-6; D is possibly TRBD1 (6 bases). CDR3 size: 14 residues. V was clipped by 7 bases and J by 8 bases, with 15 bases between them. CDR1 and CDR2 from the germline V gene are MNHEY and SVGAGI. In nucleotides, the CDR3 is TGTGCCAGCACACGGAGCAGGGGTGATTCACCCCTCCACTTT. Its translation is CASTRSRGDSPLHF.

This clone appeared once. The V gene is TRBV7-2, the J gene TRBJ1-2; D is perhaps TRBD1 (5 bases). CDR3 size: 15 residues. CDR1 and CDR2 from the germline V gene are SGHTA and FQGNSA. V shed 6 bases and J shed 2 bases, with 16 bases lying between them. The CDR3 region is CASSSRQMTNYGYTF. The CDR3 nucleotides are TGTGCCAGCAGTTCCCGACAGATGACAAACTATGGCTACACCTTC.

V and J are TRBV5-1 and TRBJ2-1; perhaps TRBD1 as D (6 bases). The CDR3 consists of 14 residues. Trimming took 2 bases from V and 4 from J, leaving 10 bases between them. Germline lookup yields CDR1 SGHRS and CDR2 YFSETQ. The CDR3 DNA follows: TGCGCCAGCAGCTTCGAGGGGGTATACAATGAGCAGTTCTTC. Translated: CASSFEGVYNEQFF.

The chain carries TRBV9 and TRBJ2-2, with D tentatively TRBD1 (5 bases). Germline CDR1 reads SGDLS; CDR2 reads YYNGEE. The CDR3 extends over 15 amino acids. The V end was cut by 3 bases, the J end by 6 bases, with 15 bases between. CDR3 protein: CASSDSNWGPGELFF. Written as DNA, the CDR3 is TGTGCCAGCAGCGACTCGAATTGGGGCCCCGGGGAGCTGTTTTTT.

The gene calls are TRBV6-2 or TRBV6-3 and TRBJ2-5, with TRBD1 as a possible D gene (6 bases). V shed 5 bases and J shed 1 base, with 14 bases lying between them. The CDR3 length is 15 residues. Germline CDR1 is MNHEY and CDR2 is SVGEGT. The CDR3 sequence is CASSPYGTTQETQYF. Written as DNA, the CDR3 is TGTGCCAGCAGTCCGTACGGGACAACCCAAGAGACCCAGTACTTC.

The genes are TRBV5-1 and TRBJ1-2, with 10 bases identical to TRBD1. V shed 3 bases and J 6 bases; nucleotides not matched to a gene: 11. This CDR3 region has 16 residues. The germline V gene has CDR1 SGHRS and CDR2 YFSETQ. The CDR3 DNA reads TGCGCCAGCAGCTCCACCGGGACAGGGGTTGAGGATGGCTACACCTTC. Its translation: CASSSTGTGVEDGYTF.

This chain links TRBV30 with TRBJ1-2, with D uncertain. The germline V gene has CDR1 GTSNPN and CDR2 SVGIG (reference sequence). CDR3 length equals 14 residues. Trimming cost V 3 bases and J 3 bases, with 14 bases left between them. The CDR3, as DNA: TGTGCCTGGAGAAGCCCTGGAGGTGACTATGGCTACACCTTC. Protein sequence: CAWRSPGGDYGYTF. Supplemented by reference TRBV30 and TRBJ1-2, the full variable domain reads SQTIHQWPATLVQPVGSPLSLECTVEGTSNPNLYWYRQAAGRGLQLLFYSVGIGQISSEVPQNLSASRPQDRQFILSSKKLLLSDSGFYLCAWRSPGGDYGYTFGSGTRLTVV.

This chain links TRBV9 with TRBJ1-2, with 7 nucleotides matching TRBD1. J lost 6 bases, V lost 1 base, and 9 bases had no gene match. The CDR3 spans 15 residues. Germline V CDR1 and CDR2: SGDLS, YYNGEE. The CDR3: CASSVRRAGGHGYTF. For the CDR3, the DNA is TGTGCCAGCAGCGTACGTCGGGCAGGGGGGCATGGCTACACCTTC.

The rearrangement links TRBV2 to TRBJ2-3, with D maybe TRBD2 (6 bases). The CDR3 contains 16 residues. The V end was cut by 1 base, the J end by 0 bases, with 11 bases between. Germline lookup yields CDR1 SNHLY and CDR2 FYNNEI. In DNA form, the CDR3 reads TGTGCCAGCAGTGAAGGTGGGGCGGGGAGCACAGATACGCAGTATTTT. It translates to CASSEGGAGSTDTQYF.

The chain couples TRBV18 to TRBJ1-5, with TRBD1 as a possible D gene (5 bases). CDR1 and CDR2 from the germline V gene are KGHSH and LQKENI. V was cut by 6 bases and J by 1 base, with 13 bases left in between. The CDR3 has 15 amino acids. The CDR3 coding sequence is TGTGCCAGCTCCTTAGAAGGGGCCAGCAATCAGCCCCAGCATTTT. Residues: CASSLEGASNQPQHF.

This chain uses TRBV7-9 with TRBJ2-2, with a tentative D call TRBD2 (5 bases). This CDR3 has 12 residues. In germline, CDR1 is SEHNR, CDR2 FQNEAQ (reference sequence). V was cut by 6 bases and J by 7 bases, with 9 bases left in between. The CDR3 bases are TGTGCCAGCAGGTTTGGGAGCGGGGAGCTGTTTTTT. Protein product: CASRFGSGELFF.

The chain carries TRBV15 and TRBJ1-5; TRBD1 aligns across 8 bases. Per the germline V gene, CDR1 is LNHNV and CDR2 is YYDKDF (reference sequence). This CDR3 has 14 residues. V was pared by 4 bases and J by 4 bases, with 3 bases of the junction left unmatched. Here the CDR3 DNA reads TGTGCCACCAGCACAGGACAGGGTAATCAGCCCCAGCATTTT. Residues: CATSTGQGNQPQHF. Variable domain in full (rest from reference TRBV15 and TRBJ1-5): DAMVIQNPRYQVTQFGKPVTLSCSQTLNHNVMYWYQQKSSQAPKLLFHYYDKDFNNEADTPDNFQSRRPNTSFCFLDIRSPGLGDTAMYLCATSTGQGNQPQHFGDGTRLSIL.

J is TRBJ1-1 and V is TRBV3-1 (or the pseudogene TRBV3-2), with unresolved D. In germline, CDR1 is LGHDT, CDR2 YNNKEL (reference sequence). V was shortened by 0 bases and J by 4 bases, with 9 bases between the two germline ends. The CDR3 has 14 residues. The CDR3 DNA sequence: TGTGCCAGCAGCCAAGATATTCGGTTCACTGAAGCTTTCTTT. Its translation is CASSQDIRFTEAFF.

The sample holds one count of this clone. J is TRBJ2-7 and V is TRBV11-3; 8 nucleotides match TRBD1. Trimming took 5 bases from V and 3 from J; bases not matched to a gene: 3. Germline V lookup: CDR1 SGHNT, CDR2 YENEEA. The CDR3 consists of 13 residues. The CDR3 loop is CASSRTGGYEQYF. DNA for the CDR3: TGTGCCAGCAGCAGAACAGGGGGCTACGAGCAGTACTTC.

The rearrangement joins TRBV7-9 to TRBJ1-4; D is unclear. Germline V gene sequence: CDR1 SEHNR, CDR2 FQNEAQ (reference sequence). The CDR3 sequence is 14 residues long. Trimming removed 5 bases at V and 3 bases at J, with 10 bases between. CDR3 sequence reads: CASSPSAANEKLFF. In nucleotides, the CDR3 is TGTGCCAGCAGCCCCTCTGCAGCTAATGAAAAACTGTTTTTT.

The CDR3 spells CASSTGGADIQYF. The DNA of the CDR3 is TGTGCCAGTAGTACCGGGGGGGCAGACATTCAGTACTTC. V is TRBV19 and J is TRBJ2-4; 8 nucleotides agree with TRBD2. J was trimmed by 8 bases and V by 4 bases; bases with no gene match: 4. The length of the CDR3 is 13 residues. Germline CDR1 is LNHDA and CDR2 is SQIVND (reference sequence).